This T cell receptor (beta chain) was identified during a study of blood T cell repertoires in COVID-19. At the level of the study: The study drew acute and convalescent COVID-19 samples from the United States, Italy and Spain. Sample material is recorded as cDNA or gDNA derived from T cells, B-cell-depleted T cells, or PBMCs.

Germline lookup yields CDR1 MDHEN and CDR2 SYDVKM. This CDR3 region has 15 residues. V was pared by 5 bases and J by 4 bases, with 6 bases of the junction left unmatched. Source study methods: The authors estimated nucleated cell counts from reference gene primer amplification. Using immunoSEQ multiplex PCR, the repertoire was profiled, and TCRdb retains in-frame clones only, with some absent. That table gives V, J and clone size, and the DNA gave D and trimming. This sample has over 80,000 clones, with about 71% found just once. V is TRBV28 and J is TRBJ1-5; TRBD1 matches 9 bases. The TCR comes from a woman in her 50s with acute or convalescent COVID-19. The sequenced sample was peripheral blood. CDR3 region: CASSPGDRENQPQHF. The CDR3 region has the DNA TGTGCCAGCAGTCCTGGGGACAGGGAGAATCAGCCCCAGCATTTT.